This T cell receptor beta chain emerged from a study of T cell clonotyping in hematopoietic cell transplantation. Study-wide context: Cytoreduction preceded collection of pretransplant recipient samples.

Findings of the study overall: Cells were unsorted, so CD4 and CD8 contributions were not separated.

The assay was immunoSEQ multiplex PCR, and TCRdb's table has in-frame clones only and misses some. The sample includes around 80,000 clones, 90% to 97% of them seen just once. Stated time point: recipient sample about 28 days before transplant, after cytoreduction. Trimming took 4 bases from V and 4 from J, leaving 19 bases between them. CDR3 length equals 16 residues. The germline V gene encodes CDR1 LNHDA and CDR2 SQIVND (reference sequence). For this clone: Its antigen remains unknown.

V and J are TRBV19 and TRBJ1-2; no reliable D call. The receptor was derived from a woman between 45 and 60 years old with acute myeloid leukemia. Some clones in this sample may be carry-over from other donors' samples. The sample here was peripheral blood mononuclear cells, taken before stem cell transplant. The CDR3 loop reads CASSTLLTKKTYGYTF. The DNA for the CDR3 is TGTGCCAGTAGTACGTTGTTGACAAAAAAGACCTATGGCTACACCTTC.